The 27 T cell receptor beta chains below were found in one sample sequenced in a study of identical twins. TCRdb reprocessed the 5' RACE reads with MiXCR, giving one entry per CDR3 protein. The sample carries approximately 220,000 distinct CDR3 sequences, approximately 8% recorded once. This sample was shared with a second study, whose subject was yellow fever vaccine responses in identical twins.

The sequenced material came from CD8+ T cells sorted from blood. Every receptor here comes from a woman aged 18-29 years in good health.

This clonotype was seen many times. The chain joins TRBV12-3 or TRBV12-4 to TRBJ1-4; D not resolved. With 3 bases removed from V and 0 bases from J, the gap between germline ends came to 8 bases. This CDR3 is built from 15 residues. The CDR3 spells CASSFRGPTNEKLFF. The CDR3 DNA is TGTGCCAGCAGTTTTCGAGGGCCAACTAATGAAAAACTGTTTTTT.

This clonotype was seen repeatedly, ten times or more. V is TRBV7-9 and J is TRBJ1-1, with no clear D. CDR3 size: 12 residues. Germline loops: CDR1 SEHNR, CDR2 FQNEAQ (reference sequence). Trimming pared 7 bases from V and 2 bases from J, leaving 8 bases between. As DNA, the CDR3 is TGTGCCAGCACGGGTACTAACACTGAAGCTTTCTTT. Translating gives CASTGTNTEAFF.

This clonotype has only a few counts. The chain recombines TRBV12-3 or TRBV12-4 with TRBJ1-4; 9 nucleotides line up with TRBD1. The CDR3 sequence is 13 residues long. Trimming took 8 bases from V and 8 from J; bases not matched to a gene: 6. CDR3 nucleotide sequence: TGTGCCAGCTCGACAGGGGGAGGGGAAAAACTGTTTTTT. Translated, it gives CASSTGGGEKLFF.

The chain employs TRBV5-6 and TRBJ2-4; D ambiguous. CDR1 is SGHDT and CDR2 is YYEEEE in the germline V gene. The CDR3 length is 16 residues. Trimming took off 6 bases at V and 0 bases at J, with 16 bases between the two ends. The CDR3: CASTFSGTLAKNIQYF. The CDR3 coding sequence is TGTGCCAGCACCTTCTCGGGTACCCTAGCCAAAAACATTCAGTACTTC.

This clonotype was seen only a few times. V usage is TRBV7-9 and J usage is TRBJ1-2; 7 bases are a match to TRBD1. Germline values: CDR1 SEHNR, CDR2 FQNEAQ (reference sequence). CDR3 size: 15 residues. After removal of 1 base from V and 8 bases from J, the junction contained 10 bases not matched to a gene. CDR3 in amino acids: CASSLGTGTVNGYTF. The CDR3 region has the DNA TGTGCCAGCAGCTTAGGTACCGGGACAGTTAACGGCTACACCTTC.

The CDR3 is CASSKVSGTSGPEGEQFF. Here the CDR3 DNA reads TGTGCCAGCTCGAAAGTTTCCGGGACTAGCGGACCCGAGGGGGAGCAGTTCTTC. The V and J genes are TRBV6-4 and TRBJ2-1; 11 bases are shared with TRBD2. V lost 8 bases to trimming and J lost 10 bases; unmatched junction nucleotides: 22. Looked up from germline, CDR1 is MRHNA and CDR2 is SNTAGT. There are 18 residues in the CDR3.

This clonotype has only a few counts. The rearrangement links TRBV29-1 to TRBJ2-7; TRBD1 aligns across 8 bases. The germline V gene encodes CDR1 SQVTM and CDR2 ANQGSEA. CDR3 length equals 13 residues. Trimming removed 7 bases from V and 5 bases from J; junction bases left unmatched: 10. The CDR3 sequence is CSAWTGNSNEQYF. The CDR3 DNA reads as TGCAGCGCCTGGACAGGGAATTCCAACGAGCAGTACTTC.

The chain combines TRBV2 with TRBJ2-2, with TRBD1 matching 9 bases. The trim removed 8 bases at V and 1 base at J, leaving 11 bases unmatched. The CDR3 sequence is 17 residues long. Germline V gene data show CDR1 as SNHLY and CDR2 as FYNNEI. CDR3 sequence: CASLGPRQGVNTGELFF. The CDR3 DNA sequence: TGTGCCAGCCTTGGGCCTCGACAGGGGGTGAACACCGGGGAGCTGTTTTTT.

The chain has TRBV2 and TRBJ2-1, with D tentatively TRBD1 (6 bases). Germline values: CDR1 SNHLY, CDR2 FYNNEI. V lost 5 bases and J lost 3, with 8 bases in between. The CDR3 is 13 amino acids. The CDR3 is CASSPGHYNEQFF. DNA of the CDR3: TGTGCCAGCAGTCCGGGACACTACAATGAGCAGTTCTTC.

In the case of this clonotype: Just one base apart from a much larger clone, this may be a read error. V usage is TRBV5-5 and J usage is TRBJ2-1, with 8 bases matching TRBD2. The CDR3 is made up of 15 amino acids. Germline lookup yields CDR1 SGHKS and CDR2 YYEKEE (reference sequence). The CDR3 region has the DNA TGTGCCAGCAGCCGGACTAGCAACCCCTACAATGATCAGTTCTTC. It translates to CASSRTSNPYNDQFF.

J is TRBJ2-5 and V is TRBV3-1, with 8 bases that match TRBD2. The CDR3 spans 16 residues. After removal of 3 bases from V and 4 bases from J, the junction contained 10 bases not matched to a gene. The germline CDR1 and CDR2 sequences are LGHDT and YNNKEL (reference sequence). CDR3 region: CASSHPAGDPGETQYF. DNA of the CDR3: TGTGCCAGCAGCCATCCAGCGGGGGACCCGGGAGAGACCCAGTACTTC.

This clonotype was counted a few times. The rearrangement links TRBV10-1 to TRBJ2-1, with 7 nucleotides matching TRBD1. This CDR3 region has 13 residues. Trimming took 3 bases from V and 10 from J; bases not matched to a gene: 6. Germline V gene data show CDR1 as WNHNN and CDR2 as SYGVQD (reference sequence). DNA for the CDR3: TGCGCCAGCAGTGATGTGAGGGGGCAGGAGCAGTTCTTC. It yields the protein CASSDVRGQEQFF.

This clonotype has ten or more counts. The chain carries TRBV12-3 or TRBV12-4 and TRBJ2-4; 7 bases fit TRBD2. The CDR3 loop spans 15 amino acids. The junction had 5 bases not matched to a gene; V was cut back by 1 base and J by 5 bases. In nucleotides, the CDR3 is TGTGCCAGCAGTTTAGTTGGGACTACGCAAAACATTCAGTACTTC. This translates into CASSLVGTTQNIQYF.

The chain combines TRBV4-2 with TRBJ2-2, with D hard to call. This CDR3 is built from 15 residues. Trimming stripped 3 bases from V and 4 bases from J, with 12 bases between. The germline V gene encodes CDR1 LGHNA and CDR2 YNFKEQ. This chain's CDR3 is CASSHDRWGTGELFF. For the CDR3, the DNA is TGTGCCAGCAGCCACGACCGATGGGGCACCGGGGAGCTGTTTTTT.

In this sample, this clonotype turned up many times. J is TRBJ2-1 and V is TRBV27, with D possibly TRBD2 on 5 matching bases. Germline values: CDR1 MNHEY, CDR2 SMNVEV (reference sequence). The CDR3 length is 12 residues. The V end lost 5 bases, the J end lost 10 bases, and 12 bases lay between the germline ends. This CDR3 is CASSPGLSEQFF. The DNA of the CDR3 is TGTGCCAGCAGTCCTGGACTTTCCGAGCAGTTCTTC.

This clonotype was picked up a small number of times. This chain's CDR3 is CSALRATSDSPLHF. The CDR3 coding sequence is TGCAGTGCTCTCCGGGCCACTTCGGATTCACCCCTCCACTTT. The chain carries TRBV20-1 and TRBJ1-6; no clear D. The CDR3 is 14 amino acids. Trimming stripped 5 bases from V and 8 bases from J, with 16 bases between. Per germline, CDR1 DFQATT and CDR2 SNEGSKA (reference sequence).

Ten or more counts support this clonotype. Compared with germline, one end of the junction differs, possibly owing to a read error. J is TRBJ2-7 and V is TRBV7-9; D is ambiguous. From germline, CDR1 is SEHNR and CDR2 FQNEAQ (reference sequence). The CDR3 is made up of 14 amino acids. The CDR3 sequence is CASSLSSGRLVLLF. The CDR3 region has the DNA TGTGCCAGCAGCTTGTCCTCGGGTCGTTTAGTGCTCCTTTTC.

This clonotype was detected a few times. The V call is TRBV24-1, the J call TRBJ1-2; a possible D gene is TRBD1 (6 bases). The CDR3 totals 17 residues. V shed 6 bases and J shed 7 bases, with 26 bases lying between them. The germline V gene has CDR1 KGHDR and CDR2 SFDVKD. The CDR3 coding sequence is TGTGCCACCAGTATGGGGACACTGGATATCGACTATGCTGGCTACACCTTC. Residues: CATSMGTLDIDYAGYTF.

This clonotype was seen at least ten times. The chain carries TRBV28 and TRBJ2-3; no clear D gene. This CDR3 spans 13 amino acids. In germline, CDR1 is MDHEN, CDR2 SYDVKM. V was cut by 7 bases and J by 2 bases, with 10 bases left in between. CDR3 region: CASTLDNTDTQYF. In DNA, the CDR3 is TGTGCCAGCACCCTCGACAACACAGATACGCAGTATTTT.

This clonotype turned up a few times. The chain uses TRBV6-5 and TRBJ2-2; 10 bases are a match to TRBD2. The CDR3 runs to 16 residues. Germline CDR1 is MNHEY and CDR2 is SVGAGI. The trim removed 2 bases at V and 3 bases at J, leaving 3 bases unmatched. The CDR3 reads CASSYKAGGDTGELFF. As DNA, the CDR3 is TGTGCCAGCAGTTACAAAGCGGGAGGGGACACCGGGGAGCTGTTTTTT.

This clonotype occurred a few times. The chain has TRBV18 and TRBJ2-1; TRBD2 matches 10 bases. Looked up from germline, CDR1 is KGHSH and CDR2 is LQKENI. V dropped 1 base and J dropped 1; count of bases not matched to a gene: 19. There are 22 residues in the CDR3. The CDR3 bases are TGTGCCAGCTCACCACAGCAGGGGTTCCGAGCTAGCGGGAGATGGTCCTACAATGAGCAGTTCTTC. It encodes CASSPQQGFRASGRWSYNEQFF.

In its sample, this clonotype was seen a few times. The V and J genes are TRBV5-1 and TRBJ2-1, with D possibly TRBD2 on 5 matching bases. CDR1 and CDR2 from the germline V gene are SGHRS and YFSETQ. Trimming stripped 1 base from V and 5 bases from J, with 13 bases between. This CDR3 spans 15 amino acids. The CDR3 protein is CASSLTGLIHNEQFF. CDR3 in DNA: TGCGCCAGCAGCTTGACTGGACTCATTCACAATGAGCAGTTCTTC. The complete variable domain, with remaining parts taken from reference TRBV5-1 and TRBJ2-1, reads KAGVTQTPRYLIKTRGQQVTLSCSPISGHRSVSWYQQTPGQGLQFLFEYFSETQRNKGNFPGRFSGRQFSNSRSEMNVSTLELGDSALYLCASSLTGLIHNEQFFGPGTRLTVL.

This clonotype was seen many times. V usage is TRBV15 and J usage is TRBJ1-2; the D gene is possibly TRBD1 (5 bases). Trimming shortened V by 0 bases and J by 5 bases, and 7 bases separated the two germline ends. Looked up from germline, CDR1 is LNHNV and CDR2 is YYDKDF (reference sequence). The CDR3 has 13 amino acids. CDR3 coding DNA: TGTGCCACCAGCAGAGATGACAGATATGGCTACACCTTC. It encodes CATSRDDRYGYTF. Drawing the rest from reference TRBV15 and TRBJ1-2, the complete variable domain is DAMVIQNPRYQVTQFGKPVTLSCSQTLNHNVMYWYQQKSSQAPKLLFHYYDKDFNNEADTPDNFQSRRPNTSFCFLDIRSPGLGDTAMYLCATSRDDRYGYTFGSGTRLTVV.

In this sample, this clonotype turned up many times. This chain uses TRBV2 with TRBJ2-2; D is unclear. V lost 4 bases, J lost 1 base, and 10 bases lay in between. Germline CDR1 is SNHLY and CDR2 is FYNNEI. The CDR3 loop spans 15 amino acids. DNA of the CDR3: TGTGCCAGCAGTGTCGGGTTGAAGAACACCGGGGAGCTGTTTTTT. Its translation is CASSVGLKNTGELFF.

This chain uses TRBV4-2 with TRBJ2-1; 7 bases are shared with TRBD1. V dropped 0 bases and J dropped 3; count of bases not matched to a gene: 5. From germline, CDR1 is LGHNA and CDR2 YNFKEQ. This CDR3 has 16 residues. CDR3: CASSQDTQGDYNEQFF. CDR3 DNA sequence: TGTGCCAGCAGCCAAGATACTCAGGGGGACTACAATGAGCAGTTCTTC.

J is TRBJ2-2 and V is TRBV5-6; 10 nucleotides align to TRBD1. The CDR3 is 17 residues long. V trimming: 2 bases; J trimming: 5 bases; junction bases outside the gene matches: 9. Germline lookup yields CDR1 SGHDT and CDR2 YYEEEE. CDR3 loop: CASSFPLGTGETGELFF. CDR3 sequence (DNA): TGTGCCAGCAGCTTCCCACTAGGGACAGGGGAAACCGGGGAGCTGTTTTTT. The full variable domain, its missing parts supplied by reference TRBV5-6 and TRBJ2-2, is DAGVTQSPTHLIKTRGQQVTLRCSPKSGHDTVSWYQQALGQGPQFIFQYYEEEERQRGNFPDRFSGHQFPNYSSELNVNALLLGDSALYLCASSFPLGTGETGELFFGEGSRLTVL.

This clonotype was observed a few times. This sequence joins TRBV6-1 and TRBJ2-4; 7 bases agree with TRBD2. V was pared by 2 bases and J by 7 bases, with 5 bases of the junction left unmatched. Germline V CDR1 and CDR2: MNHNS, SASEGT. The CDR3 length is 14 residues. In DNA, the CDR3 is TGTGCCAGCAGTGAATCAGGGCGGGGGAACATTCAGTACTTC. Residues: CASSESGRGNIQYF.